This TCR beta chain appears in the sequencing data of a study of blood T cell repertoires in COVID-19. About the research overall: Samples taken during acute and convalescent COVID-19 were collected in the United States, Italy and Spain. In each case, the material was cDNA or gDNA derived from T cells, B-cell-depleted T cells, or PBMCs.

The authors' processing: By means of reference gene primer amplification, nucleated cell counts were estimated. Here immunoSEQ multiplex PCR was the method, and the copy in TCRdb shows in-frame clones only, minus some. The V and J calls and clone size come from that table; D and trimming were worked out from the DNA. The sample includes roughly 220,000 clones, about 86% seen only once; the top ten take 3% to 3.5%. The V segment lost 4 bases and the J segment 1 base; nucleotides outside the gene matches: 18. CDR1 and CDR2 (germline): MGHRA, YSYEKL. The CDR3 loop spans 19 amino acids. This TCR derives from a young woman who had recovered from COVID-19. Sequencing was carried out using peripheral blood. This chain connects TRBV4-1 to TRBJ2-5; 7 bases are a match to TRBD2. For the CDR3, the DNA is TGCGCCAGCAGCCCAGTGGGGCAGGGTGCTAGCGGATTCCAAGAGACCCAGTACTTC. Protein sequence: CASSPVGQGASGFQETQYF.